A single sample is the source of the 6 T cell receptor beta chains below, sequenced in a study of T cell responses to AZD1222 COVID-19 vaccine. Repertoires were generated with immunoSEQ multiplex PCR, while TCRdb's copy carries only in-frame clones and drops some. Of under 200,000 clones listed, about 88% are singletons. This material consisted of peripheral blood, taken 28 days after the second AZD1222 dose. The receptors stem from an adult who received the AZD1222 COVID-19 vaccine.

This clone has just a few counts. CDR3 amino acids: CASSYLNTEAFF. CDR3 sequence (DNA): TGTGCCAGCAGCTACCTGAACACTGAAGCTTTCTTT. The chain couples TRBV7-3 to TRBJ1-1; D uncertain. The CDR3 sequence is 12 residues long. Trimming stripped 4 bases from V and 0 bases from J, with 3 bases between. Germline assignment: CDR1 SGHTA and CDR2 FQGTGA.

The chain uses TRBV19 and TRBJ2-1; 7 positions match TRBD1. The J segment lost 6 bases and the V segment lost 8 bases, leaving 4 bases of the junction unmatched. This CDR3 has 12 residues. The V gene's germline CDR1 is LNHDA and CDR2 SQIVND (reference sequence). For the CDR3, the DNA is TGTGCCAGTTCTGACAGGGTCAATGAGCAGTTCTTC. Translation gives CASSDRVNEQFF. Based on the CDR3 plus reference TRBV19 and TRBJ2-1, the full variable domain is DGGITQSPKYLFRKEGQNVTLSCEQNLNHDAMYWYRQDPGQGLRLIYYSQIVNDFQKGDIAEGYSVSREKKESFPLTVTSAQKNPTAFYLCASSDRVNEQFFGPGTRLTVL.

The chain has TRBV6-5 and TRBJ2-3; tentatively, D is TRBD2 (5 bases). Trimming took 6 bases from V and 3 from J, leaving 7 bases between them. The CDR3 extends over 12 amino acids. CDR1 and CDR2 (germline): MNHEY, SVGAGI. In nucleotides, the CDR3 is TGTGCCAGCAGAACGGGGACAGATACGCAGTATTTT. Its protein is CASRTGTDTQYF.

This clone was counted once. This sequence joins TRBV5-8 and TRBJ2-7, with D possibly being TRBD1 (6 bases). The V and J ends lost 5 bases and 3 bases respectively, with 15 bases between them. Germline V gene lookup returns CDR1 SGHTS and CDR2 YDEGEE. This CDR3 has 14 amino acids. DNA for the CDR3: TGTGCCAGCAGGCTTTGGGGGCGCGGCTACGAGCAGTACTTC. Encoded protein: CASRLWGRGYEQYF.

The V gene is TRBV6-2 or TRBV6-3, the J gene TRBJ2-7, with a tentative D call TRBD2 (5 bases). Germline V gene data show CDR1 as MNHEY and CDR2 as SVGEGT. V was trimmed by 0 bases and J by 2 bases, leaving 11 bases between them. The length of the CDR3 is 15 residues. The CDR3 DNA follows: TGTGCCAGCAGTTACTCGAAAGCGGCCCCCTACGAGCAGTACTTC. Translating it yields CASSYSKAAPYEQYF.

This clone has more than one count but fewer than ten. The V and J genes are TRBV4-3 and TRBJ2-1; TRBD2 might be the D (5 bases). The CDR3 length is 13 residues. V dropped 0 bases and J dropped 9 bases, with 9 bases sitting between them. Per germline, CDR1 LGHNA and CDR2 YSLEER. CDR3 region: CASSQEPSSEQFF. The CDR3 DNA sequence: TGCGCCAGCAGCCAAGAACCTAGCAGTGAGCAGTTCTTC.